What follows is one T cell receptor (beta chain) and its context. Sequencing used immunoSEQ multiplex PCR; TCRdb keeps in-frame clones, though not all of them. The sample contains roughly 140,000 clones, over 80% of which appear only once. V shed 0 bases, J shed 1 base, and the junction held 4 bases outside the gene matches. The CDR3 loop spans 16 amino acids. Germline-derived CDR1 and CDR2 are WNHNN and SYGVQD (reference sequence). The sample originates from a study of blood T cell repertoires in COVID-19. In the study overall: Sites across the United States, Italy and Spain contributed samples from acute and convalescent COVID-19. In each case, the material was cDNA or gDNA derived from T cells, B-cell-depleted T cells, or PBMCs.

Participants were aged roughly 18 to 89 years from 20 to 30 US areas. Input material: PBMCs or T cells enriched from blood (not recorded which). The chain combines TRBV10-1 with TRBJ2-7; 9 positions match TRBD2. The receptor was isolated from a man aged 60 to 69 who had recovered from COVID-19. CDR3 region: CASSESPTSGSYEQYF. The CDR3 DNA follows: TGCGCCAGCAGTGAGTCCCCGACTAGCGGTTCCTACGAGCAGTACTTC.